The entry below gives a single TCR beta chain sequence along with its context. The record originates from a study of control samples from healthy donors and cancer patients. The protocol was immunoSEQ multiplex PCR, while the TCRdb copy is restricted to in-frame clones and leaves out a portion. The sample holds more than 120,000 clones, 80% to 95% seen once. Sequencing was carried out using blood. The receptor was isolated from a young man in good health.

The CDR3, as DNA: TGTGCCAGCTCACCACTGGCCGGAACTAATGAAAAACTGTTTTTT. Translating gives CASSPLAGTNEKLFF. The chain has TRBV18 and TRBJ1-4; D unclear. CDR1 is KGHSH, CDR2 LQKENI, per germline. V was clipped by 1 base and J by 1 base, with 7 bases between them. CDR3 length equals 15 residues.